Listed below are T cell receptor beta chains from one sample, sequenced in a study of T-cell reconstitution after alpha-beta-depleted transplantation in children. TCRdb processed the PCR reads anew with MiXCR; each CDR3 protein has one entry. The table shows 90,000 to 100,000 distinct CDR3 sequences, with about 25% occurring only once. Material: PBMCs, obtained before TCRalphabeta/CD19-depleted stem cell transplant. The receptors here all came from a boy aged 2 to 10 with acute lymphoblastic leukemia, due to receive a stem cell transplant. The CDR3 runs from the conserved cysteine through the conserved F or W. D genes are given only for firm matches. Clone size is not always given. Where it is, it says once, few, many or a class for expanded clones.

size	V	J	D	CDR3	DNA
.	TRBV5-1	TRBJ2-3	.	CASSLNAGGSTDTQYF	TGCGCCAGCAGCTTGAACGCCGGAGGGAGCACAGATACGCAGTATTTT
many	TRBV12-3/TRBV12-4	TRBJ2-5	.	CASSTVLRMETQYF	TGTGCCAGCAGTACGGTTCTGCGAATGGAGACCCAGTACTTC
many	TRBV5-1	TRBJ1-5	.	CASSLGLSSVGNQPQHF	TGCGCCAGCAGCTTGGGACTCTCGTCCGTCGGCAATCAGCCCCAGCATTTT
many	TRBV29-1	TRBJ2-1	.	CSVEPSYNEQFF	TGCAGCGTTGAACCTAGCTACAATGAGCAGTTCTTC
few	TRBV4-3	TRBJ2-2	TRBD2	CASSQQPGRGANTGELFF	TGCGCCAGCAGCCAACAACCCGGTCGGGGGGCGAACACCGGGGAGCTGTTTTTT
many	TRBV12-3/TRBV12-4	TRBJ2-1	.	CASRDLSYNEQFF	TGTGCCAGCCGGGACCTCTCCTACAATGAGCAGTTCTTC
.	TRBV15	TRBJ2-3	TRBD1	CATTDRGGQYF	TGTGCCACCACGGACAGGGGCGGGCAGTATTTT
few	TRBV28	TRBJ2-3	.	CASSFKPTRTDTQYF	TGTGCCAGCAGTTTTAAACCGACTAGAACAGATACGCAGTATTTT
few	TRBV15	TRBJ2-5	.	CATSRDLLGSQETQYF	TGTGCCACCAGCAGAGACCTATTGGGAAGCCAAGAGACCCAGTACTTC
large	TRBV4-3	TRBJ1-1	.	CASSPFRNTEAFF	TGCGCCAGCAGTCCTTTCCGGAACACTGAAGCTTTCTTT
.	TRBV5-1	TRBJ2-7	.	CASSWGAFYEQYF	TGCGCCAGCAGCTGGGGGGCGTTTTACGAGCAGTACTTC
.	TRBV20-1	TRBJ1-1	.	CSARVQGPLIAFF	TGCAGTGCTAGAGTTCAAGGCCCTCTAATAGCTTTCTTT
many	TRBV29-1	TRBJ2-3	.	CSVSGGYLGTDTQYF	TGCAGCGTTAGCGGAGGGTACCTAGGCACAGATACGCAGTATTTT
.	TRBV20-1	TRBJ2-1	.	CSVAKVGEQFF	TGCAGTGTCGCGAAGGTGGGTGAGCAGTTCTTC
many	TRBV5-5	TRBJ2-1	TRBD2	CASSLWASGGNEQFF	TGTGCCAGCAGCTTGTGGGCTAGCGGAGGTAATGAGCAGTTCTTC
.	TRBV11-2	TRBJ2-3	.	CASSRYNQRSTDTQYF	TGTGCCAGCAGCCGGTACAACCAGCGGAGCACAGATACGCAGTATTTT
few	TRBV12-3/TRBV12-4	TRBJ1-5	.	CASTEFYNQPQHF	TGTGCCAGCACCGAGTTTTACAATCAGCCCCAGCATTTT
.	TRBV7-6	TRBJ2-7	.	CASSLEASGGTYEQYF	TGTGCCAGCAGCTTAGAGGCGAGCGGAGGGACCTACGAGCAGTACTTC
few	TRBV20-1	TRBJ2-4	TRBD2	CSARDYRSSGGAEAKNIQYF	TGCAGTGCTAGAGATTACCGGTCTAGCGGAGGGGCGGAGGCCAAAAACATTCAGTACTTC
few	TRBV5-1	TRBJ2-1	TRBD2	CASSPDIAGVGFNEQFF	TGCGCCAGCAGCCCGGATATAGCGGGAGTGGGGTTCAATGAGCAGTTCTTC
.	TRBV6-1	TRBJ2-7	TRBD2	CASQLPGLAINEQYF	TGTGCCAGTCAACTACCGGGACTAGCGATCAACGAGCAGTACTTC
.	TRBV18	TRBJ2-2	.	CASSPLSPTGELFF	TGTGCCAGCTCACCACTGTCCCCCACCGGGGAGCTGTTTTTT
.	TRBV14	TRBJ2-3	TRBD2	CASSQAIGLAAQYF	TGTGCCAGCAGCCAAGCTATTGGACTAGCTGCGCAGTATTTT
.	TRBV9	TRBJ2-1	.	CASGATPSEQFF	TGTGCCTCCGGAGCGACCCCGAGTGAGCAGTTCTTC
.	TRBV28	TRBJ2-7	.	CASSLRPHEQYF	TGTGCCAGCAGTTTGCGCCCACACGAGCAGTACTTC
.	TRBV28	TRBJ1-4	TRBD1	CASSRTGGAEKLFF	TGTGCCAGCAGCAGAACAGGGGGCGCAGAAAAACTGTTTTTT
few	TRBV12-3/TRBV12-4	TRBJ1-5	.	CASSFDARPQHF	TGTGCCAGCAGTTTTGACGCGCGGCCCCAGCATTTT
.	TRBV2	TRBJ1-5	.	CASSLERLSNQPQHF	TGTGCCAGCAGTCTAGAGAGATTGTCCAATCAGCCCCAGCATTTT
few	TRBV29-1	TRBJ2-1	.	CSAAPTDEQFF	TGCAGCGCAGCCCCCACCGATGAGCAGTTCTTC
.	TRBV29-1	TRBJ2-7	.	CSVSDRPGGYEQYF	TGCAGCGTCTCGGACAGGCCCGGGGGCTACGAGCAGTACTTC
few	TRBV4-3	TRBJ2-7	TRBD1	CASSQGQGLGEQYF	TGCGCCAGCAGCCAAGGACAGGGGCTGGGCGAGCAGTACTTC